This TCR beta chain was captured in a study of metastatic and nonmetastatic thyroid tumors (dated by TCRdb to about 2020). For context, the study as a whole: The researchers compared repertoires between peripheral blood samples and tumor or nodule tissue samples from patients with malignant or benign thyroid disease. Results the study describes overall, beyond this receptor: In both blood and tumor samples, TCR beta diversity was reported to be significantly higher in malignant tumors than in benign nodules.

No patient had received any treatment before thyroid surgery. The study retrospectively analysed patient clinical samples collected from the early 2010s to the late 2010s using T-cell receptor beta sequencing. The CDR3 numbers 14 residues from cysteine through phenylalanine. Only the CDR3 portion is preserved as DNA: 42 bases, with reading frame beginning at the first base. CDR1 LGHDT and CDR2 YNNKEL are derived from the germline V gene (reference sequence). This clone was counted a single time. The clone's antigen remains unknown. The junction differs from germline at one of its ends, possibly a read error. The library was prepared using PCR. Sequencing took place on an Illumina HiSeq 4000. High-throughput sequencing was used to profile the TCR beta-chain CDR3 region of each patient. The authors processed their data as follows. Drawing on CDR3 differences between clinicopathological groups, the researchers built a classifier meant to tell apart patients with distant-metastatic papillary thyroid cancer. The Shannon index was used to measure repertoire diversity, and the Morisita-Horn index was used to measure how similar tumor and blood repertoires were. Clones were called with MiXCR by TCRdb after fastp trimmed the public reads at Q25, and only in-frame beta chains were retained. The V and J calls and clone size come from TCRdb's table, not from the authors' own analysis. This sample is represented by around 53,000 clones; 20% of them were singletons. The leading ten clones occupy 3.5% to 4.5% of the sample.

Specimen: blood. This TCR derives from a female donor with papillary thyroid cancer or a benign thyroid nodule (not recorded which). Some clones in this sample may be carry-over from other donors' samples. The sequence joins TRBV3-1 to TRBJ2-2; TRBD2 is a weak D gene call, 5 bases matching. The DNA sequence is as follows: TGTGTCAGCAGCAAAAGCGGCAACACCGGGGAGCTGTTTTTT. Its translation reads: CVSSKSGNTGELFF.